A single sample gave rise to the 10 T cell receptor beta chains below, sequenced in a study of CD8 T cells in ankylosing spondylitis. Via MiXCR, TCRdb re-called the 5' RACE reads, giving one row per CDR3 protein. The data hold 150,000 to 250,000 distinct CDR3 sequences, with more than 10% observed a single time. What was sequenced was blood, either unsorted or a sorted T cell fraction (not recorded which). Every receptor here comes from a male donor with ankylosing spondylitis or in good health (not recorded which).

The chain uses TRBV21-1 and TRBJ2-3; the listed D gene, TRBD2, was not tested against the DNA. TRBV21-1 constitutes a pseudogene. This CDR3 is 16 amino acids long. The CDR3 loop reads CASSNLGLAGRDTQYF. The CDR3, as DNA: TGTGCCAGCAGCAATTTGGGCCTAGCGGGGAGGGACACGCAGTATTTT.

The CDR3 sequence: CASSQDWGDSSNTGELFF. The CDR3 coding sequence is TGTGCCAGCAGCCAAGATTGGGGCGACTCCTCGAACACCGGGGAGCTGTTTTTT. The V call is TRBV4-2, the J call TRBJ2-2; tentatively, D is TRBD1 (5 bases). The germline V gene has CDR1 LGHNA and CDR2 YNFKEQ. V was trimmed by 0 bases and J by 0 bases, leaving 14 bases between them. The CDR3 contains 18 residues.

The rearrangement uses TRBV11-2 and TRBJ2-1; TRBD2 matches at 8 bases. Unmatched junction bases numbered 8, after V lost 4 bases and J lost 9 bases. This CDR3 has 14 residues. Germline V lookup: CDR1 SGHAT, CDR2 FQNNGV. The DNA for the CDR3 is TGTGCCAGCAGCTACACCGGCGGGGGGACTGAGCAGTTCTTC. It yields the protein CASSYTGGGTEQFF. The full variable domain, in which reference TRBV11-2 and TRBJ2-1 provide the parts outside the CDR3, is EAGVAQSPRYKIIEKRQSVAFWCNPISGHATLYWYQQILGQGPKLLIQFQNNGVVDDSQLPKDRFSAERLKGVDSTLKIQPAKLEDSAVYLCASSYTGGGTEQFFGPGTRLTVL.

The genes are TRBV7-9 and TRBJ2-5; TRBD1 matches 10 bases. The CDR3 totals 17 residues. The V segment lost 2 bases and the J segment 4 bases; nucleotides outside the gene matches: 10. Germline V gives CDR1 SEHNR, CDR2 FQNEAQ (reference sequence). CDR3 amino acids: CASSLKTGGPALETQYF. The CDR3 DNA sequence: TGTGCCAGCAGCTTAAAGACAGGGGGCCCGGCGTTAGAGACCCAGTACTTC.

This clonotype showed up just a few times. The chain has TRBV7-9 and TRBJ1-4; the D is unclear. The CDR3 contains 13 residues. V lost 8 bases and J lost 6, with 13 bases in between. CDR1 is SEHNR and CDR2 is FQNEAQ in the germline V gene (reference sequence). The CDR3 coding sequence is TGTGCCAGCCGCTCCGAGTGGGATGAAAAACTGTTTTTT. This gives the protein CASRSEWDEKLFF.

The V gene is TRBV20-1, the J gene TRBJ2-7; possibly TRBD2 for D (5 bases). Germline CDR1 is DFQATT and CDR2 is SNEGSKA (reference sequence). CDR3 length: 14 residues. Trimming pared 3 bases from V and 0 bases from J, leaving 12 bases between. The CDR3: CSASNERRSYEQYF. The CDR3 DNA reads TGCAGTGCTAGTAACGAGCGGCGCTCCTACGAGCAGTACTTC.

A word on this clonotype: It may be a read error: a sequence one base away is much more abundant. The chain combines TRBV4-1 with TRBJ2-1; D not resolved. Per the germline V gene, CDR1 is MGHRA and CDR2 is YSYEKL. This CDR3 is 16 amino acids long. This CDR3 reads CASSQDGVPSYDEQFF. CDR3 sequence (DNA): TGCGCCAGCAGCCAAGATGGCGTCCCCTCCTACGATGAGCAGTTCTTC.

This chain joins TRBV11-1 and TRBJ2-6; 10 bases are shared with TRBD2. Trimming cost V 3 bases and J 4 bases; bases outside gene matches: 15. The length of the CDR3 is 20 residues. CDR1 SGHAT and CDR2 FQDESV come from the germline V gene (reference sequence). The DNA of the CDR3 is TGTGCCAGCAGCTTTGGGGAACTAGCGGGATTTCTCCGGGGGGCCAACGTCCTGACTTTC. It specifies CASSFGELAGFLRGANVLTF. The full variable domain, in which reference TRBV11-1 and TRBJ2-6 provide the parts outside the CDR3, is EAEVAQSPRYKITEKSQAVAFWCDPISGHATLYWYRQILGQGPELLVQFQDESVVDDSQLPKDRFSAERLKGVDSTLKIQPAELGDSAMYLCASSFGELAGFLRGANVLTFGAGSRLTVL.

This clonotype appeared many times. V and J are TRBV12-3 or TRBV12-4 and TRBJ2-1; D is ambiguous. V lost 5 bases and J lost 2, with 13 bases in between. CDR3 length equals 15 residues. CDR3 in amino acids: CASSPLGDAYNEQFF. As DNA, the CDR3 is TGTGCCAGCAGTCCTCTGGGCGATGCCTACAATGAGCAGTTCTTC.

The rearrangement links TRBV30 to TRBJ1-2; D is ambiguous. The length of the CDR3 is 13 residues. The germline V gene encodes CDR1 GTSNPN and CDR2 SVGIG (reference sequence). Trimming stripped 1 base from V and 8 bases from J, with 14 bases between. The chain's CDR3 is CAWSEVGGKGYTF. The CDR3 DNA follows: TGTGCCTGGAGTGAGGTGGGAGGAAAAGGCTACACCTTC.